This entry lists 29 T cell receptor beta chains sequenced from one sample in a study of T cells in Graves' hyperthyroidism and ophthalmopathy. RNA transcripts yielded amplified TCR beta CDR3 regions. The HTBI primer set drove a first-round RT-PCR of the TCR CDR3. TCRdb redid the calling of the multiplex PCR reads with MiXCR, one entry per CDR3 protein. The data show about 400,000 distinct CDR3 sequences, approximately 14% seen once. The sequenced material came from blood. These receptors originate from a woman aged 25 to 39 with Graves' ophthalmopathy.

This clonotype has at least ten counts. The rearrangement joins TRBV20-1 to TRBJ2-3; D remains unclear. Trimming stripped 0 bases from V and 3 bases from J, with 10 bases between. The CDR3 contains 14 residues. CDR1 and CDR2 from the germline V gene are DFQATT and SNEGSKA (reference sequence). CDR3 in DNA: TGCAGTGCTAGAGATCAAGTTATTACAGATACGCAGTATTTT. It codes for CSARDQVITDTQYF.

The chain uses TRBV5-1 and TRBJ1-1, with a tentative D call TRBD1 (6 bases). The length of the CDR3 is 14 residues. Trimming took off 2 bases at V and 6 bases at J, with 14 bases between the two ends. Germline CDR1 is SGHRS and CDR2 is YFSETQ. Here the CDR3 DNA reads TGCGCCAGCAGCTTAAACCTAGGACAGTCTGAAGCTTTCTTT. Translated, it gives CASSLNLGQSEAFF.

This clonotype was seen repeatedly, ten times or more. The rearrangement links TRBV3-1 to TRBJ1-2; D possibly corresponds to TRBD1 (5 bases). V was trimmed by 0 bases and J by 7 bases, leaving 9 bases between them. Germline lookup yields CDR1 LGHDT and CDR2 YNNKEL (reference sequence). The CDR3 has 13 amino acids. This CDR3 is CASSQEKGVGYTF. CDR3 nucleotides: TGTGCCAGCAGCCAAGAGAAAGGGGTTGGCTACACCTTC.

The rearrangement joins TRBV7-9 to TRBJ1-1, with D perhaps TRBD1 (6 bases). CDR3 length: 15 residues. V lost 2 bases, J lost 4 bases, and 14 bases lay in between. Germline CDR1 is SEHNR and CDR2 is FQNEAQ (reference sequence). The CDR3 coding sequence is TGTGCCAGCAGCTTACCCACAGGGTGGGGCACTGAAGCTTTCTTT. This sequence encodes CASSLPTGWGTEAFF.

This clonotype was counted many times. The chain combines TRBV30 with TRBJ2-1, with 12 bases fitting TRBD1. V was pared by 8 bases and J by 4 bases, with 6 bases of the junction left unmatched. Germline-derived CDR1 and CDR2 are GTSNPN and SVGIG (reference sequence). The CDR3 runs 14 residues. Here the CDR3 DNA reads TGTGCCAGGGACAGGGGGCTTGGGTACAATGAGCAGTTCTTC. It codes for CARDRGLGYNEQFF.

There are many counts of this clonotype. The chain is built from TRBV20-1 and TRBJ2-2, with no clear D. Trimming cost V 3 bases and J 0 bases, with 5 bases left between them. The CDR3 spans 13 residues. Germline values: CDR1 DFQATT, CDR2 SNEGSKA (reference sequence). The CDR3 DNA reads as TGCAGTGCTAGTTGGTCGAACACCGGGGAGCTGTTTTTT. Amino acid sequence: CSASWSNTGELFF.

This clonotype has a count of ten or more. This chain joins TRBV12-3 or TRBV12-4 and TRBJ1-3; D ambiguous. The V and J ends lost 6 bases and 2 bases respectively, with 17 bases between them. The length of the CDR3 is 16 residues. Here the CDR3 reads CASRTTGPRAGNTIYF. The CDR3 DNA is TGTGCCAGCAGAACCACGGGTCCAAGGGCTGGAAACACCATATATTTT.

In regard to this clonotype: A much larger clonotype is one base distant, so this may be a read error. V usage is TRBV7-3 and J usage is TRBJ2-7; D gene uncertain. The CDR3 covers 13 residues. CDR1 SGHTA and CDR2 FQGTGA come from the germline V gene. This CDR3 reads CASGLGRLDAQYF. As DNA, the CDR3 is TGTGCCAGCGGCTTAGGGCGGCTAGACGCGCAGTACTTC.

V gene TRBV25-1 combines with J gene TRBJ1-6; D is ambiguous. Germline CDR1 is MGHDK and CDR2 is SYGVNS. This CDR3 region has 13 residues. Trimming left V 3 bases short and J 10 bases short, with 10 bases between. The CDR3 bases are TGTGCCAGCAGTGATGTTGTAGGATCACCCCTCCACTTT. As protein: CASSDVVGSPLHF.

Many counts were recorded for this clonotype. V usage is TRBV11-2 and J usage is TRBJ2-5, with 7 bases matching TRBD2. The germline gives CDR1 SGHAT, CDR2 FQNNGV. The J segment lost 4 bases and the V segment lost 1 base, leaving 3 bases of the junction unmatched. The CDR3 length is 14 residues. Here the CDR3 reads CASSLGAGVETQYF. The CDR3 DNA reads TGTGCCAGCAGCTTAGGCGCGGGGGTAGAGACCCAGTACTTC.

This clonotype was seen ten or more times. The genes are TRBV9 and TRBJ2-3; no definite D call. The CDR3 consists of 12 residues. Germline-derived CDR1 and CDR2 are SGDLS and YYNGEE. V lost 0 bases and J lost 6, with 5 bases in between. As DNA, the CDR3 is TGTGCCAGCAGCGTAGACCTGGATACGCAGTATTTT. This translates into CASSVDLDTQYF. The whole variable domain, filled in from reference TRBV9 and TRBJ2-3, reads DSGVTQTPKHLITATGQRVTLRCSPRSGDLSVYWYQQSLDQGLQFLIQYYNGEERAKGNILERFSAQQFPDLHSELNLSSLELGDSALYFCASSVDLDTQYFGPGTRLTVL.

This clonotype was counted ten times or more. This chain connects TRBV6-1 to TRBJ2-1, with TRBD2 matching 9 bases. V lost 3 bases and J lost 9; bases outside the gene matches: 9. Germline V lookup: CDR1 MNHNS, CDR2 SASEGT. The CDR3 spans 15 residues. CDR3 residues: CASSDSGGFLLEQFF. The DNA for the CDR3 is TGTGCCAGCAGTGATAGCGGGGGTTTTCTCCTTGAGCAGTTCTTC.

This clonotype was seen repeatedly, ten times or more. The chain is built from TRBV28 and TRBJ1-5; 7 bases match TRBD1. V dropped 3 bases and J dropped 4; count of bases not matched to a gene: 6. Germline V CDR1 and CDR2: MDHEN, SYDVKM. The CDR3 runs to 15 residues. CDR3 protein: CASSFAGQINQPQHF. The CDR3 nucleotides read TGTGCCAGCAGTTTTGCGGGACAGATAAATCAGCCCCAGCATTTT.

This clonotype was recorded many times. The rearrangement joins TRBV13 to TRBJ2-1; 8 bases fit TRBD1. CDR3 length: 15 residues. CDR1 and CDR2 (germline): PRHDT, FYEKMQ (reference sequence). Losses at the gene ends were 1 base for V and 4 bases for J; bases not matched to a gene: 3. CDR3 residues: CASSLEGTGYNEQFF. The CDR3 DNA follows: TGTGCCAGCAGCTTAGAGGGGACAGGATACAATGAGCAGTTCTTC.

The chain carries TRBV19 and TRBJ1-1; D may be TRBD1 (5 bases). The CDR3 spans 13 residues. The germline CDR1 and CDR2 sequences are LNHDA and SQIVND (reference sequence). Trimming took off 3 bases at V and 1 base at J, with 6 bases between the two ends. CDR3 in DNA: TGTGCCAGTAGTATGGGACGGAACACTGAAGCTTTCTTT. Translating it yields CASSMGRNTEAFF.

Only a few counts were recorded for this clonotype. The chain combines TRBV6-5 with TRBJ2-1; the match to TRBD2 covers 9 bases. The V and J ends lost 0 bases and 9 bases, in that order; junction bases with no gene match: 9. Germline assignment: CDR1 MNHEY and CDR2 SVGAGI. The CDR3 runs to 16 residues. The CDR3 sequence is CASSYSSGGGAFEQFF. The CDR3 bases are TGTGCCAGCAGTTACTCGTCGGGCGGGGGGGCCTTTGAGCAGTTCTTC.

Worth noting for this clonotype: A much larger clonotype is one base distant, so this may be a read error. The genes are TRBV27 and TRBJ1-4; D not certain. The CDR3 runs 14 residues. From germline, CDR1 is MNHEY and CDR2 SMNVEV (reference sequence). The CDR3 region has the DNA TGTGCCAGCAGTAAAGGGATGGCCACCGAAAAACTGTCTTTT. This encodes CASSKGMATEKLSF.

The J gene is TRBJ2-5, the V gene TRBV12-5; D ambiguous. Trimming left V 1 base short and J 1 base short, with 4 bases between. CDR3 length: 13 residues. Germline lookup yields CDR1 LGHNT and CDR2 FRNRAP. CDR3 DNA sequence: TGTGCTAGTGGTTTGGCCCTCCAAGAGACCCAGTACTTC. This gives the protein CASGLALQETQYF.

This clonotype was seen many times. The chain uses TRBV7-2 and TRBJ2-5, with D possibly being TRBD2 (6 bases). Trimming left V 4 bases short and J 5 bases short, with 20 bases between. The CDR3 runs 16 residues. Germline CDR1 is SGHTA and CDR2 is FQGNSA. The CDR3 DNA sequence: TGTGCCAGCAGCTCGCCACGGGACTCAAAGTGGGAGACCCAGTACTTC. Amino acids: CASSSPRDSKWETQYF.

This clonotype has just a few counts. The V and J genes are TRBV6-5 and TRBJ2-6; D uncertain. The CDR3 has 16 residues. CDR1 and CDR2 (germline): MNHEY, SVGAGI. Trimming removed 1 base at V and 2 bases at J, with 9 bases between. The CDR3 region is CASSYFRPTGANVLTF. As DNA, the CDR3 is TGTGCCAGCAGTTACTTCAGACCTACTGGGGCCAACGTCCTGACTTTC.

The chain carries TRBV29-1 and TRBJ1-4, with D maybe TRBD1 (5 bases). This CDR3 has 13 residues. V was shortened by 4 bases and J by 7 bases, with 13 bases between the two germline ends. Per germline, CDR1 SQVTM and CDR2 ANQGSEA. The CDR3 DNA reads as TGCAGCGTTGCTGCGGGGCTGGGTGAAAAACTGTTTTTT. Protein product: CSVAAGLGEKLFF.

This clonotype was counted a few times. V and J are TRBV12-3 or TRBV12-4 and TRBJ2-5, with 9 bases lining up with TRBD2. J was trimmed by 2 bases and V by 6 bases; bases with no gene match: 7. This CDR3 comprises 15 residues. For the CDR3, the DNA is TGTGCCAGCAGGAAACCAGCGGGGGGACAAGAGACCCAGTACTTC. This sequence encodes CASRKPAGGQETQYF.

This clonotype has just a few counts. This chain connects TRBV6-1 to TRBJ2-7; D is unclear. V was cut by 2 bases and J by 5 bases, with 10 bases left in between. This CDR3 has 13 amino acids. Germline-derived CDR1 and CDR2 are MNHNS and SASEGT. The CDR3 DNA is TGTGCCAGCAGTGAATCCGTTCGGGACGAGCAGTACTTC. As protein: CASSESVRDEQYF.

This clonotype has ten or more counts. The gene calls are TRBV10-2 and TRBJ2-1, with no clear D. V lost 0 bases and J lost 8, with 8 bases in between. Germline V gene sequence: CDR1 WSHSY, CDR2 SAAADI. This CDR3 comprises 13 residues. The DNA for the CDR3 is TGCGCCAGCAGTGAGTCCTACAGAGATGAGCAGTTCTTC. The encoded protein is CASSESYRDEQFF.

This clonotype was seen ten or more times. The chain employs TRBV2 and TRBJ1-6; D unresolved. This CDR3 contains 14 residues. Germline values: CDR1 SNHLY, CDR2 FYNNEI. V lost 7 bases to trimming and J lost 9 bases, with 16 bases between them. CDR3 DNA sequence: TGTGCCAGCATGTCATCTGGGGTTGGTTCACCCCTCCACTTT. Protein product: CASMSSGVGSPLHF.

Many counts were recorded for this clonotype. The V gene is TRBV28, the J gene TRBJ2-7; D perhaps matches TRBD1 (5 bases). V shed 1 base and J shed 5 bases, with 18 bases lying between them. Germline loops: CDR1 MDHEN, CDR2 SYDVKM. CDR3 size: 16 residues. The CDR3 DNA is TGTGCCAGCAGTTTATTTGGCCAGGGTGCCCTTCACGAGCAGTACTTC. It specifies CASSLFGQGALHEQYF.

This clonotype has a handful of counts. The chain couples TRBV6-1 to TRBJ1-2, with D uncertain. Germline assignment: CDR1 MNHNS and CDR2 SASEGT. CDR3 length equals 10 residues. Trimming stripped 8 bases from V and 10 bases from J, with 11 bases between. The CDR3 DNA reads as TGTGCCAGCTACTTCATCGCCTACACCTTC. Protein: CASYFIAYTF.

In its sample, this clonotype was seen a few times. The chain couples TRBV24-1 to TRBJ1-2; D is unclear. Trimming removed 0 bases at V and 4 bases at J, with 8 bases between. Germline V lookup: CDR1 KGHDR, CDR2 SFDVKD. The CDR3 has 14 residues. The CDR3 sequence is CATSDLRFSYGYTF. For the CDR3, the DNA is TGTGCCACCAGTGATTTGCGGTTTTCCTATGGCTACACCTTC.

This clonotype was counted many times. This chain uses TRBV27 with TRBJ2-3, with 8 bases that match TRBD1. The CDR3 contains 15 residues. Losses at the gene ends were 4 bases for V and 0 bases for J; bases not matched to a gene: 3. The germline V gene encodes CDR1 MNHEY and CDR2 SMNVEV (reference sequence). The CDR3 DNA sequence: TGTGCCAGCAGTTACAGGGGGGTTAGCACAGATACGCAGTATTTT. Protein: CASSYRGVSTDTQYF.